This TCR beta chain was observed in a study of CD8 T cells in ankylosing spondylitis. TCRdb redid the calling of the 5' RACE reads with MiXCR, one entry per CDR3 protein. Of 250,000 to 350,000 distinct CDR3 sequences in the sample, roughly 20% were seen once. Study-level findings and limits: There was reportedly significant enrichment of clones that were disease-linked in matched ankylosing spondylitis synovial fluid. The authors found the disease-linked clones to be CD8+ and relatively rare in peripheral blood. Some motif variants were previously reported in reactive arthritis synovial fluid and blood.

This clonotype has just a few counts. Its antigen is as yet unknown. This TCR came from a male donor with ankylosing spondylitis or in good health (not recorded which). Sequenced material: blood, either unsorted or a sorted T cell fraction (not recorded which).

CDR3 in amino acids: CASSLRQGALYEQYV. The DNA of the CDR3 is TGTGCCAGCAGTTTAAGACAGGGGGCTCTCTACGAGCAGTACGTC. This chain connects TRBV27 to TRBJ2-7; 10 bases match TRBD1. From germline, CDR1 is MNHEY and CDR2 SMNVEV (reference sequence). The CDR3 contains 15 residues. The ends lost 2 bases at V and 3 bases at J; junction bases unmatched: 4.